A selection of T cell receptor beta chains follows, all from one sample in a study of T-cell reconstitution after alpha-beta-depleted transplantation in children. TCRdb reanalysed the PCR reads using MiXCR and keeps one entry per CDR3 protein. Of some 600,000 distinct CDR3 sequences in the sample, 10% to 15% were seen once. The sequencing used PBMCs, mostly from graft donor cells, collected 360 days after TCRalphabeta/CD19-depleted stem cell transplant. Every receptor here comes from a male patient under 18 who had a stem cell transplant for acute myeloid leukemia, so the T cells may come from the graft donor. Each CDR3 is given with its conserved first and last residue. The D gene is left open where the match is weak. A clone size is listed for some rows: how often the clone was seen (once, few, many), or a class if it is expanded.

cdr3_nt,cdr3_aa,clone_size,v_call,d_call,j_call
TGTGCCAGCAGCCCAGGTGCTAGCGGCTGGGAGACCCAGTACTTC,CASSPGASGWETQYF,.,TRBV7-2,TRBD2,TRBJ2-5
TGCAGCGTTGAACGAATTGGACTACCCCAAGAGACCCAGTACTTC,CSVERIGLPQETQYF,few,TRBV29-1,.,TRBJ2-5
TGTGCCGCCGGAAGGGGACAGACCAACAATGAGCAGTTCTTC,CAAGRGQTNNEQFF,few,TRBV28,TRBD1,TRBJ2-1
TGTGCCAGCAGTCGGCTAGCGGGAGGGACTGGGGCCAACGTCCTGACTTTC,CASSRLAGGTGANVLTF,many,TRBV2,TRBD2,TRBJ2-6
TGTGCCAGTAGTATCCGTCCAGGGGGGATCTACGAGCAGTACTTC,CASSIRPGGIYEQYF,few,TRBV19,.,TRBJ2-7
TGCGCCAGCGGACCCTTCCAGGGGAGGACTGAAGCTTTCTTT,CASGPFQGRTEAFF,many,TRBV5-1,.,TRBJ1-1
TGTGCCAGCAGCCCTTGGGGCATACCCATGAACACTGAAGCTTTCTTT,CASSPWGIPMNTEAFF,.,TRBV7-2,.,TRBJ1-1
TGTGCCAGTAGTAAGTCTAGCGGATACAATGAGCAGTTCTTC,CASSKSSGYNEQFF,few,TRBV19,TRBD2,TRBJ2-1
TGCAGTGCTAGGGTTAGCGGGAACAGGTACGAGCAGTACTTC,CSARVSGNRYEQYF,few,TRBV20-1,TRBD2,TRBJ2-7
TGTGCCAGCAGTCGTAGACTAGCGGGAGGGTACGAGCAGTACTTC,CASSRRLAGGYEQYF,.,TRBV12-3/TRBV12-4,TRBD2,TRBJ2-7
TGTGCCAGCAGCCCCAGCAGGGTTACGACTGAAGCTTTCTTT,CASSPSRVTTEAFF,.,TRBV12-3/TRBV12-4,.,TRBJ1-1
TGCAGCGGGGCGACTAGCGGGAGTTGGAATGAGCAGTTCTTC,CSGATSGSWNEQFF,many,TRBV29-1,TRBD2,TRBJ2-1
TGTGCCAGCAGCGTTCCTCTGAACACTGAAGCTTTCTTT,CASSVPLNTEAFF,few,TRBV5-8,.,TRBJ1-1
TGCAGCGTTGTCCCCGTGGAGCGGGATTACACCGGGGAGCTGTTTTTT,CSVVPVERDYTGELFF,.,TRBV29-1,TRBD2,TRBJ2-2
TGCGCCAGCAGTGAGTCTACCTGGGGCGCCTACAATGAGCAGTTCTTC,CASSESTWGAYNEQFF,few,TRBV10-2,.,TRBJ2-1
TGTGCCAGCAGCCCGTGGGACAGGGCTTCCTACGAGCAGTACTTC,CASSPWDRASYEQYF,many,TRBV7-2,TRBD1,TRBJ2-7
TGTGCCAGCAGTTCGCCCGGGACGCCAGCCAAAAACATTCAGTACTTC,CASSSPGTPAKNIQYF,few,TRBV25-1,.,TRBJ2-4
TGCAGTGCTAGAGGGACAGGGGGCGCGGCCTACGAGCAGTACTTC,CSARGTGGAAYEQYF,few,TRBV20-1,TRBD1,TRBJ2-7
TGCAGCGTTGAGGCCCGGGACAGGGGGAACACCGGGGAGCTGTTTTTT,CSVEARDRGNTGELFF,few,TRBV29-1,TRBD1,TRBJ2-2
TGTGCCAGCAGTTTGCGCAGCCCTCATTTCACAGATACGCAGTATTTT,CASSLRSPHFTDTQYF,.,TRBV28,.,TRBJ2-3
TGTGCCAGCAGTTTAAAGGGGACTAGCGGGAGTGGGTACGACAATGAGCAGTTCTTC,CASSLKGTSGSGYDNEQFF,.,TRBV12-3/TRBV12-4,TRBD2,TRBJ2-1
TGCGCCAGCAGCCAATGGAGGGGGCAGTCCTACGAGCAGTACTTC,CASSQWRGQSYEQYF,.,TRBV4-3,.,TRBJ2-7
TGTGCCAGCAGCTTACTAGGAGGGCCAGATACGCAGTATTTT,CASSLLGGPDTQYF,few,TRBV7-3,.,TRBJ2-3
TGTGCCAGGGGACTAGCGGGAGTTATGAATGAGCAGTTCTTC,CARGLAGVMNEQFF,few,TRBV19,TRBD2,TRBJ2-1
TGTGCCAGCTCACCACCGATTGGACAGGGAGCCAAAAACATTCAGTACTTC,CASSPPIGQGAKNIQYF,many,TRBV18,TRBD1,TRBJ2-4
TGCAGTGCTCGTCTCGAGGCGGGCCTCTCCTACAATGAGCAGTTCTTC,CSARLEAGLSYNEQFF,few,TRBV20-1,.,TRBJ2-1
TGTGCCAGCTCACCTAATGGACTAGCGCGGGAGACCCAGTACTTC,CASSPNGLARETQYF,.,TRBV18,TRBD2,TRBJ2-5
TGTGCCAGCAAGCGGGCCGCTCTCCCCTACAATGAGCAGTTCTTC,CASKRAALPYNEQFF,few,TRBV14,.,TRBJ2-1
TGTGCCAGCAGCTGGACTAGCGGGCCCGAACCCAGCTACGAGCAGTACTTC,CASSWTSGPEPSYEQYF,few,TRBV28,TRBD2,TRBJ2-7
TGTGCCAGCAGAGTGCTGCGGGACGGGGTGAACACCGGGGAGCTGTTTTTT,CASRVLRDGVNTGELFF,many,TRBV7-6,.,TRBJ2-2
TGTGCCACCAGCAACCGACTAGCGGCCGACCGGGAGACCCAGTACTTC,CATSNRLAADRETQYF,.,TRBV15,TRBD2,TRBJ2-5
TGCAGTGCTAGAGATCTCGGACTAGCGGAATCCTACGAGCAGTACTTC,CSARDLGLAESYEQYF,once,TRBV20-1,TRBD2,TRBJ2-7
TGCAGTGCTAGTGGCGGGAGGGCCTTCTACAATGAGCAGTTCTTC,CSASGGRAFYNEQFF,few,TRBV20-1,TRBD2,TRBJ2-1
TGTGCCAGCTCACTACAGACAGGGGGGTTTGTCTACGAGCAGTACTTC,CASSLQTGGFVYEQYF,.,TRBV18,TRBD1,TRBJ2-7
TGCGCCAGCAGTGGGACTAGCGGAGTCTCCTACGAGCAGTACTTC,CASSGTSGVSYEQYF,.,TRBV5-1,TRBD2,TRBJ2-7
TGTGCCAGCAGCTCCCGGGGGCTAGCGGGAGTACCTACCGGGGAGCTGTTTTTT,CASSSRGLAGVPTGELFF,few,TRBV7-2,TRBD2,TRBJ2-2
TGTGCCAGCAGCATAGTGGCCTTAGGGACCGGGGAGCTGTTTTTT,CASSIVALGTGELFF,few,TRBV28,.,TRBJ2-2
TGTGCCAGCTGGACTAGCGGGGAGCAGTTCTTC,CASWTSGEQFF,few,TRBV2,TRBD2,TRBJ2-1
TGCAGCGCTAAATTTGGACTAGTCTACGAGCAGTACTTC,CSAKFGLVYEQYF,few,TRBV29-1,TRBD2,TRBJ2-7
TGCAGCGTCGCCGTGGCAGGGGATCAGCCCCAGCATTTT,CSVAVAGDQPQHF,.,TRBV29-1,.,TRBJ1-5
TGTGCCACCAGTGATCCTATAGCGGGAGCGCTCCACAATGAGCAGTTCTTC,CATSDPIAGALHNEQFF,.,TRBV24-1,TRBD2,TRBJ2-1
TGTGCCAGCAGCCCTTTAGGTAGCGGGAGGGCTGTTTTGGTCGAGAATGAGCAGTTCTTC,CASSPLGSGRAVLVENEQFF,few,TRBV11-1,TRBD2,TRBJ2-1
TGCAGCGTAGACAGGCTTCTCTCCTACAATGAGCAGTTCTTC,CSVDRLLSYNEQFF,many,TRBV29-1,.,TRBJ2-1
TGTGCCAGCAGTCCGGGGACAAAGCGGAACTTC,CASSPGTKRNF,many,TRBV12-3/TRBV12-4,.,TRBJ2-5
TGCAGTGCTCTGAGCCCTAGCGACCCAAGCTCCTACGAGCAGTACTTC,CSALSPSDPSSYEQYF,few,TRBV20-1,.,TRBJ2-7
TGTGCCAGCAGCCGACAGGGGCCTAGCGGGTACGAGCAGTACTTC,CASSRQGPSGYEQYF,few,TRBV7-2,.,TRBJ2-7
TGTGCCAGCAGCCAAGATCCCAGACAGGCGGACATTCAGTACTTC,CASSQDPRQADIQYF,.,TRBV3-1,.,TRBJ2-4
TGCAGCGTTGGAACGGGGGACACCTACGAGCAGTACTTC,CSVGTGDTYEQYF,.,TRBV29-1,.,TRBJ2-7
TGCAGTGCTACCGGGACAGCTGTCTACGAGCAGTACTTC,CSATGTAVYEQYF,.,TRBV20-1,TRBD1,TRBJ2-7
TGTGCCAGCAGTTACGGAGGGGTTGAAAAACTGTTTTTT,CASSYGGVEKLFF,many,TRBV6-5,.,TRBJ1-4